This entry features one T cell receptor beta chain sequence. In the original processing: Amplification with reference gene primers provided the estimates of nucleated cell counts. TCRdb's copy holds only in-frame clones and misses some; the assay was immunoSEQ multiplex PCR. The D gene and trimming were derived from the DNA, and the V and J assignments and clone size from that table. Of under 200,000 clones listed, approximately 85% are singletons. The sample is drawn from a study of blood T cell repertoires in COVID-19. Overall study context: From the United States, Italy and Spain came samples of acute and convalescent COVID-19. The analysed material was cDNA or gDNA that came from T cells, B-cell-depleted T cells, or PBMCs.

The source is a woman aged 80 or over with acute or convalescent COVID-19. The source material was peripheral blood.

The DNA for the CDR3 is TGTGCCAGCAGCCCGCCCCGGGACAGAACCTACGAGCAGTACTTC. Its protein is CASSPPRDRTYEQYF. The rearrangement uses TRBV6-2 or TRBV6-3 and TRBJ2-7, with 7 bases identical to TRBD1. J gave up 2 bases and V 6 bases, and 10 bases lay outside the gene matches. Germline CDR1 reads MNHEY; CDR2 reads SVGEGT. This CDR3 spans 15 amino acids.